This T cell receptor beta chain was documented in a study of early T cells in non-severe SARS-CoV-2 infection. The ends were cut back, 1 base at V and 6 bases at J, with 9 bases in the middle. The germline gives CDR1 SGHAT, CDR2 FQNNGV. The CDR3 has 14 residues. This clonotype was picked up many times. Its antigen is still unknown. Attachment of unique molecular identifiers to individual cDNA molecules was performed. TCRdb reanalysed the 5' RACE reads using MiXCR and keeps one entry per CDR3 protein. The sample contains over 30,000 distinct CDR3 sequences, approximately 5.9% of which appear only once. Study-level points and caveats: Private and CD4 specificities were missed by VDJdb matching, skewed to anti-spike CD8.

The sample was whole blood, taken at baseline. This chain connects TRBV11-2 to TRBJ1-4; D is ambiguous. This TCR came from an adult who was a healthcare worker with PCR-confirmed SARS-CoV-2 infection or an uninfected control (not recorded which). The CDR3 DNA is TGTGCCAGCAGCTTAGCGAATGGCTATGAAAAACTGTTTTTT. Protein: CASSLANGYEKLFF.